Sequencing of this T cell receptor (beta chain) was carried out in a study of blood T cell repertoires in COVID-19 (dated by TCRdb to between 2020 and 2021). Looking at the study overall: The collaborator samples originated in the United States, Italy and Spain and spanned the acute and convalescent phases of COVID-19. The repertoires were released in a freely available public database meant as a resource for research on the immune response to SARS-CoV-2. The samples were drawn from the first 160 participants of the ongoing ImmuneRACE study and from under 1,500 subjects provided by 6 global collaborators. The prospective study material was composed of cDNA or gDNA derived from T cells, B-cell-depleted T cells, or PBMCs. Where available, HLA class I and class II types were obtained from metadata supplied by the sample provider rather than from assay-based typing. The dataset comprised deeply sampled blood TCRbeta repertoires from subjects exposed to, actively infected with, or recovered from COVID-19. Sample metadata almost always included a de-identified subject ID, COVID-19 status, age in years and sex. The full study reports these points: Clinical and demographic metadata were provided uncurated, with the amount varying by source and participant.

TCRbeta CDR3 regions were amplified from genomic DNA by means of the immunoSEQ Assay, a bias-controlled multiplex PCR. The source study handled its data this way. The number of nucleated cells in each sample was estimated by amplification of reference gene primers within the assay. To quantify the absolute abundance of each unique TCRbeta CDR3 rearrangement, sequence reads were collapsed and filtered. For each sample, productive Simpson clonality was calculated as the square root of Simpson's diversity index over productive rearrangements. The clones in this table, taken by TCRdb from immuneACCESS, are in-frame only. Not every clone is retained; where verified, under half of the shortfall comes from an unresolved V gene, and the cause of the rest is unknown. V, J and clone size reflect that table, while D and trimming were determined from the DNA. For this sample the table gives approximately 260,000 clones, of which 75% to 90% were detected only once. Around 3% of the sample is taken by the ten largest.

Details on this clone: This clone's antigen is unknown. Per-base quality was not reported, and no clone a single base away is much larger than it.

Spanning cysteine to phenylalanine, the CDR3 consists of 16 amino acids. This entry keeps only the CDR3 DNA: 48 bases, framed from base 1. CDR1 and CDR2 (LGHNT, FRNRAP) derive from the germline V gene. Unmatched junction bases come to 9, with V trimmed by 2 bases and J by 2 bases. Enrolling through a virtual design, the prospective study's participants ranged in age from roughly 18 to 89 years and lived across roughly 24 United States geographic areas. Cohort assignment in the prospective study relied on participant-reported clinical history from a screening survey and a study questionnaire. Mobile phlebotomists in the prospective study collected whole blood, serum and a nasopharyngeal or oropharyngeal swab from every participant. Additional blood draws and questionnaires over an approximately two-month period could optionally be provided by prospective study participants. Blood samples from the prospective study were shipped frozen or at room temperature prior to DNA extraction.

The TCR originated in a woman aged 35 to 49 with acute COVID-19. Recombination joined TRBV12-5 with TRBJ2-7, with TRBD1 identical over 7 junction bases. The sequencing sample was made of PBMCs or T cells enriched from blood (not recorded which). The CDR3 corresponds to CASGLYIGDRTYEQYF. Read as DNA, the sequence is TGTGCTAGTGGTTTGTACATCGGGGACAGAACCTACGAGCAGTACTTC.